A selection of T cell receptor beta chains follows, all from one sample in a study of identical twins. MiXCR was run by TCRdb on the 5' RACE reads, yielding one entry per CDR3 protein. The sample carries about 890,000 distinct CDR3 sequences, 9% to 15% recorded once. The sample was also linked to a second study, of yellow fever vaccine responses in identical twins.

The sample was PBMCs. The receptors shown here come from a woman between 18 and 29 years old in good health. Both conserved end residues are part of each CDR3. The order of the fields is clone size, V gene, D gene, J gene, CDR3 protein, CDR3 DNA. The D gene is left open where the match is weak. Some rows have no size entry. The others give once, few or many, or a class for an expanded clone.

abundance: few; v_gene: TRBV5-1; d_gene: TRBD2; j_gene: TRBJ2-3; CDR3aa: CASRETSGGYTDTQYF; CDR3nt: TGCGCCAGCAGAGAGACTAGCGGGGGATACACAGATACGCAGTATTTT
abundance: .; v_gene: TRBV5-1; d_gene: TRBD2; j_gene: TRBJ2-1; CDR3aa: CASRERRENNEQFF; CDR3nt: TGCGCCAGCAGGGAGCGGCGGGAGAATAATGAGCAGTTCTTC
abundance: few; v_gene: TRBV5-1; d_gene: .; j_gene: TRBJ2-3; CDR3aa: CASSLEYPSTDTQYF; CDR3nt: TGCGCCAGCAGCTTGGAATACCCTAGCACAGATACGCAGTATTTT
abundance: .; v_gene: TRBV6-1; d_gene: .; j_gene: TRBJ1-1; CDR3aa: CASSPTGPQNTEAFF; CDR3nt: TGTGCCAGCAGTCCGACGGGGCCGCAGAACACTGAAGCTTTCTTT
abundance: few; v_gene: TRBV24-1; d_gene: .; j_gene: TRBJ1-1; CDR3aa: CATSDSGGSTEAFF; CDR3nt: TGTGCCACCAGTGATTCTGGTGGGAGCACTGAAGCTTTCTTT
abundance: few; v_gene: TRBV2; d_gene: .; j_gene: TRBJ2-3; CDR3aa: CASTPRTAETDTQYF; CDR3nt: TGTGCCAGCACTCCTCGGACAGCGGAAACAGATACGCAGTATTTT
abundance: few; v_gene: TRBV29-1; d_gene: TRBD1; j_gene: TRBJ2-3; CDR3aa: CSVRGATGATDTQYF; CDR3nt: TGCAGCGTGAGGGGCGCGACAGGGGCGACAGATACGCAGTATTTT
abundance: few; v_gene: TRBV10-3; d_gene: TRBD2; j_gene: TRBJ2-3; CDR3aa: CAIGTVAGDRTDTQYF; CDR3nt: TGTGCCATCGGCACCGTAGCGGGGGACCGTACAGATACGCAGTATTTT
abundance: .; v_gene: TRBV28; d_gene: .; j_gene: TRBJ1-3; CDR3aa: CASNLRGSSGNTIYF; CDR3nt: TGTGCCAGCAACCTGAGGGGTAGCTCTGGAAACACCATATATTTT
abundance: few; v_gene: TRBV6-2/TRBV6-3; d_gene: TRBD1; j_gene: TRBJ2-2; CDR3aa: CASSSRDRGPGELFF; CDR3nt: TGTGCCAGCAGTTCCCGGGACAGGGGGCCCGGGGAGCTGTTTTTT
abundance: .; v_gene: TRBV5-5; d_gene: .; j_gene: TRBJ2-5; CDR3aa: CASSSDGGVGETQYF; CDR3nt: TGTGCCAGCAGCTCAGACGGGGGAGTTGGCGAGACCCAGTACTTC
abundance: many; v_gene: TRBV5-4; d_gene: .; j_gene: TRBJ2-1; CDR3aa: CASAIVGEVYNEQFF; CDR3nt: TGTGCCAGCGCCATCGTGGGGGAGGTCTACAATGAGCAGTTCTTC
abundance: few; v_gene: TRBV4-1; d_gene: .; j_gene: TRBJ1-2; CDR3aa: CASSQDLGRASGYTF; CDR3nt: TGCGCCAGCAGCCAAGATCTTGGCAGGGCGAGCGGCTACACCTTC
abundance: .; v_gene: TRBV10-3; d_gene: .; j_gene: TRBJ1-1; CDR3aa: CAITLTPHPAEAFF; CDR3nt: TGTGCCATCACCTTGACACCGCACCCGGCAGAAGCTTTCTTT
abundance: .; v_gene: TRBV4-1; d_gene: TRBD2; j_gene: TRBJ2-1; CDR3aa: CASSRGLAGVGNEQFF; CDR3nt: TGCGCCAGCAGCCGAGGACTAGCGGGAGTCGGGAATGAGCAGTTCTTC
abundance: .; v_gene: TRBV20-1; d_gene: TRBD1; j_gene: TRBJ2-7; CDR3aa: CSARLRDRGYEQYF; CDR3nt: TGCAGTGCTAGACTCCGGGACAGGGGGTACGAGCAGTACTTC
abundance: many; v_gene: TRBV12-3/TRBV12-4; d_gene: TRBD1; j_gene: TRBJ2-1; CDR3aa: CASSLRTGNSYNEQFF; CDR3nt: TGTGCCAGCAGCCTTCGGACAGGGAACTCCTACAATGAGCAGTTCTTC
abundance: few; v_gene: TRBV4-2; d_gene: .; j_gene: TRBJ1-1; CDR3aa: CASRHYALKLEAWMNTEAFF; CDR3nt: TGTGCCAGCAGACACTATGCACTAAAGTTGGAGGCTTGGATGAACACTGAAGCTTTCTTT
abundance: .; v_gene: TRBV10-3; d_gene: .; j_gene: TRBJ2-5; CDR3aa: CAISEIEQETQYF; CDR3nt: TGTGCCATCAGTGAGATTGAACAAGAGACCCAGTACTTC
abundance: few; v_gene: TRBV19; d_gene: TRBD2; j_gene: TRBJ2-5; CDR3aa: CASSTGLAVLGQETQYF; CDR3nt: TGTGCCAGTAGTACCGGACTAGCGGTTCTAGGGCAAGAGACCCAGTACTTC
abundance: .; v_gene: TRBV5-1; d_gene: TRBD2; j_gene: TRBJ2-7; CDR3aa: CASSARDGDRLAGHYYEQYF; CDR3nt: TGCGCCAGCAGCGCCAGGGACGGAGATAGACTAGCGGGACATTATTACGAGCAGTACTTC
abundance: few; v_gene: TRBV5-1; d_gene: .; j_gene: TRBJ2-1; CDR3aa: CASSSSTDSNEQFF; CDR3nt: TGCGCCAGCAGCTCCTCAACAGACAGCAATGAGCAGTTCTTC